These 26 T cell receptor beta chains were all obtained from the same sample, sequenced in a study of blood T cells in healthy people across ages (dated by TCRdb to about 2015). Library creation used 5' RACE. The instrument given in TCRdb is Illumina HiSeq 2500. The second PCR ran for roughly 7 to 11 cycles and used a J-beta primer mix along with a sample-barcoded 5' primer. The raw public reads went through TCRdb reprocessing: fastp at Q25, MiXCR clone calling, in-frame beta chains kept. Records with the same CDR3 protein are collapsed into one entry carrying the most frequent genes and DNA. The sample data list about 1 million distinct CDR3 sequences, and more than 40% of these were observed just once. Under 20% of the sample is taken by the ten largest. The sample comprised blood. Receptors originate from a woman aged 55-69 years in good health.

This chain uses TRBV6-6 with TRBJ2-3; TRBD2 is a possible D gene (7 bases). CDR1 MNHNY and CDR2 SVGAGI come from the germline V gene (reference sequence). The V and J ends lost 10 bases and 1 base respectively, with 24 bases between them. The CDR3 contains 17 residues. The CDR3 spells CATLNPMGGRGTDTQYF. CDR3 coding DNA: TGTGCCACACTAAATCCAATGGGGGGGCGAGGCACAGATACGCAGTATTTT.

This clonotype was observed a few times. The chain couples TRBV3-1 to TRBJ1-2; 7 bases agree with TRBD1. V lost 2 bases to trimming and J lost 8 bases; unmatched junction nucleotides: 11. This CDR3 comprises 15 residues. Germline V gives CDR1 LGHDT, CDR2 YNNKEL (reference sequence). This CDR3 reads CASSQTQTGTRGYTF. Written as DNA, the CDR3 is TGTGCCAGCAGCCAAACCCAGACAGGGACCAGAGGCTACACCTTC.

The gene calls are TRBV13 and TRBJ2-4; TRBD1 agrees at 10 bases. The germline CDR1 and CDR2 sequences are PRHDT and FYEKMQ (reference sequence). This CDR3 region has 16 residues. V lost 4 bases to trimming and J lost 0 bases; unmatched junction nucleotides: 3. CDR3 region: CASSYGTGVAKNIQYF. CDR3 bases: TGTGCCAGCAGCTATGGGACAGGGGTAGCCAAAAACATTCAGTACTTC.

The J gene is TRBJ2-7, the V gene TRBV6-1, with TRBD1 matching over 8 bases. CDR3 length: 18 amino acids. The junction had 15 bases not matched to a gene; V was cut back by 4 bases and J by 1 base. From germline, CDR1 is MNHNS and CDR2 SASEGT. CDR3 nucleotides: TGTGCCAGCAGTGGGCCTTTTTTTCGGGACAGGCTTTCCTACGAGCAGTACTTC. Its translation is CASSGPFFRDRLSYEQYF.

V usage is TRBV30 and J usage is TRBJ2-1; 8 nucleotides match TRBD2. With V trimmed by 2 bases and J by 2 bases, 8 bases remained unmatched. The CDR3 has 16 amino acids. CDR1 is GTSNPN, CDR2 SVGIG, per germline (reference sequence). The CDR3 loop is CAWSIAGITTYNEQFF. CDR3 coding DNA: TGTGCCTGGAGTATAGCGGGAATTACGACCTACAATGAGCAGTTCTTC.

The chain uses TRBV20-1 and TRBJ2-3; tentatively, D is TRBD1 or TRBD2 (6 bases each). The CDR3 covers 16 residues. Trimming stripped 6 bases from V and 0 bases from J, with 19 bases between. Germline V gives CDR1 DFQATT, CDR2 SNEGSKA (reference sequence). The DNA for the CDR3 is TGCAGTGCCAACCTCGGTCGGGGGCCTAGCACAGATACGCAGTATTTT. Its translation is CSANLGRGPSTDTQYF.

This clonotype has a handful of counts. The chain has TRBV7-9 and TRBJ2-5, with no clear D. The J call is uncertain, as TRBJ2-7 better fits the DNA end. Germline V gene lookup returns CDR1 SEHNR and CDR2 FQNEAQ (reference sequence). The CDR3 sequence is 13 residues long. The CDR3 here is CASSLPWSYEQYF. CDR3 DNA: TGTGCCAGCAGCTTACCCTGGAGTTACGAGCAGTACTTC.

V is TRBV21-1 and J is TRBJ2-1; the table gives TRBD1 as D, unverified against the DNA. TRBV21-1 is a pseudogene segment. The CDR3 length is 16 residues. Here the CDR3 reads CASSKARGGRYNEQFF. The CDR3 nucleotides are TGTGCCAGCAGCAAAGCAAGGGGGGGCCGGTACAATGAGCAGTTCTTC.

As DNA, the CDR3 is TGTGCCAGCAGTTCGACTGGGGGGCAGGGCACTGAAGCTTTCTTT. Translation: CASSSTGGQGTEAFF. The chain combines TRBV7-3 with TRBJ1-1; the D gene is possibly TRBD1 (6 bases). The CDR3 is 15 amino acids. Trimming pared 6 bases from V and 4 bases from J, leaving 18 bases between. The germline CDR1 and CDR2 sequences are SGHTA and FQGTGA.

This clonotype has only a few counts. J is TRBJ2-7 and V is TRBV12-3 or TRBV12-4, with a possible D match to TRBD2 (5 bases). V dropped 3 bases and J dropped 3 bases, with 9 bases sitting between them. The CDR3 consists of 13 residues. As DNA, the CDR3 is TGTGCCAGCAGTTTCGTTGAGGGCTACGAGCAGTACTTC. Translation gives CASSFVEGYEQYF.

This clonotype has a handful of counts. The rearrangement links TRBV11-2 to TRBJ2-5, with TRBD2 matching 9 bases. The germline CDR1 and CDR2 sequences are SGHAT and FQNNGV. The ends lost 4 bases at V and 1 base at J; junction bases unmatched: 7. The CDR3 extends over 16 amino acids. This chain's CDR3 is CASSSLAGVGQETQYF. DNA for the CDR3: TGTGCCAGCAGCTCTTTAGCGGGAGTAGGCCAAGAGACCCAGTACTTC.

The chain uses TRBV20-1 and TRBJ2-1, with TRBD2 identical over 8 bases. Germline trimming cut 3 bases from V and 4 bases from J; bases unmatched to any gene: 5. Germline CDR1 and CDR2: DFQATT and SNEGSKA (reference sequence). CDR3 size: 14 residues. CDR3 protein: CSASWVAGYNEQFF. For the CDR3, the DNA is TGCAGTGCTAGCTGGGTAGCGGGGTACAATGAGCAGTTCTTC.

A few counts support this clonotype. The J gene is TRBJ2-3, the V gene TRBV12-3 or TRBV12-4; 7 positions agree with TRBD2. V shed 6 bases and J 3 bases; nucleotides not matched to a gene: 9. CDR3 length equals 15 residues. CDR3 residues: CASSPLRGVTDTQYF. CDR3 coding DNA: TGTGCCAGCAGCCCCCTCCGGGGGGTGACAGATACGCAGTATTTT.

This clonotype has a handful of counts. The CDR3 DNA sequence: TGTGCCAGCAGCTTAGGAGGGCCTATGTACGAGCAGTACTTC. Amino acids: CASSLGGPMYEQYF. V and J are TRBV11-2 and TRBJ2-7, with a weak D call TRBD2 (5 bases). The germline V gene encodes CDR1 SGHAT and CDR2 FQNNGV. The CDR3 spans 14 residues. Trimming shortened V by 1 base and J by 4 bases, and 11 bases separated the two germline ends. Combining the CDR3 with reference TRBV11-2 and TRBJ2-7 gives the whole variable domain EAGVAQSPRYKIIEKRQSVAFWCNPISGHATLYWYQQILGQGPKLLIQFQNNGVVDDSQLPKDRFSAERLKGVDSTLKIQPAKLEDSAVYLCASSLGGPMYEQYFGPGTRLTVT.

The chain employs TRBV6-5 and TRBJ1-5, with D unclear. Germline loops: CDR1 MNHEY, CDR2 SVGAGI. V was pared by 4 bases and J by 7 bases, with 11 bases between. This CDR3 is built from 13 residues. The CDR3 DNA is TGTGCCAGCAGTTCCGACCTTGTACAGCCCCAGCATTTT. It is translated as CASSSDLVQPQHF.

This clonotype was recorded a few times. The chain recombines TRBV9 with TRBJ2-7, with a weak D call TRBD1 (5 bases). Trimming left V 0 bases short and J 5 bases short, with 15 bases between. This CDR3 is built from 15 residues. CDR1 and CDR2 (germline): SGDLS, YYNGEE. CDR3 nucleotides: TGTGCCAGCAGCGTAGGGGGCGACTCTAAGGACGAGCAGTACTTC. Its translation is CASSVGGDSKDEQYF.

The rearrangement links TRBV7-8 to TRBJ2-4, with D uncertain. Trimming left V 1 base short and J 0 bases short, with 7 bases between. Germline V CDR1 and CDR2: SGHVS, FQNEAQ. This CDR3 comprises 15 residues. The CDR3 spells CASSLGILAKNIQYF. The CDR3 DNA follows: TGTGCCAGCAGCTTAGGAATCTTAGCCAAAAACATTCAGTACTTC.

The chain has TRBV20-1 and TRBJ2-1; 9 positions match TRBD2. CDR3 length: 14 residues. Germline lookup yields CDR1 DFQATT and CDR2 SNEGSKA (reference sequence). The trim removed 5 bases at V and 6 bases at J, leaving 8 bases unmatched. CDR3 in DNA: TGCAGTGCTCGTTCCGGGACTAGCTTCAATGAGCAGTTCTTC. Translated, it gives CSARSGTSFNEQFF.

V is TRBV28 and J is TRBJ2-3; D unclear. Germline lookup yields CDR1 MDHEN and CDR2 SYDVKM. V was clipped by 3 bases and J by 5 bases, with 6 bases between them. The CDR3 has 12 amino acids. CDR3 loop: CASSFVIDTQYF. Here the CDR3 DNA reads TGTGCCAGCAGTTTCGTCATAGATACGCAGTATTTT.

This clonotype occurred a few times. This rearrangement joins TRBV4-2 to TRBJ2-7; 9 bases fit TRBD1. Germline-derived CDR1 and CDR2 are LGHNA and YNFKEQ. The CDR3 extends over 14 amino acids. Trimming removed 1 base from V and 4 bases from J; junction bases left unmatched: 2. CDR3 protein: CASSQGQGDYEQYF. In DNA, the CDR3 is TGTGCCAGCAGCCAAGGACAGGGGGATTACGAGCAGTACTTC.

The rearrangement joins TRBV20-1 to TRBJ1-2; D is perhaps TRBD1 (6 bases). Germline V gene data show CDR1 as DFQATT and CDR2 as SNEGSKA (reference sequence). V was trimmed by 0 bases and J by 6 bases, leaving 17 bases between them. There are 15 residues in the CDR3. CDR3 residues: CSARDLQGRRDGYTF. The CDR3 DNA is TGCAGTGCTAGAGATCTCCAGGGGCGCCGGGATGGCTACACCTTC.

A remark on this clonotype: Since a much larger clone is just one base distant, this may be a read error. The chain joins TRBV7-2 to TRBJ1-4; D unclear. The CDR3 length is 14 residues. Per the germline V gene, CDR1 is SGHTA and CDR2 is FQGNSA. DNA of the CDR3: TGTGCCGGCAGCTTGAGAGCAACTAATGAAAAACTGTTTTTT. Protein sequence: CAGSLRATNEKLFF.

This clonotype was seen a few times. The chain has TRBV6-5 and TRBJ1-2; 8 positions match TRBD1. The CDR3 extends over 14 amino acids. Germline V CDR1 and CDR2: MNHEY, SVGAGI. J was trimmed by 4 bases and V by 5 bases; bases with no gene match: 6. The CDR3 nucleotides are TGTGCCAGCAGTACCCCAGGGGGCTCCTATGGCTACACCTTC. Its protein is CASSTPGGSYGYTF.

This clonotype was seen a few times. V usage is TRBV5-1 and J usage is TRBJ1-1; D is ambiguous. CDR3 length equals 16 residues. V was cut by 3 bases and J by 1 base, with 16 bases left in between. CDR1 and CDR2 (germline): SGHRS, YFSETQ. CDR3 protein: CASSYYSGPQNTEAFF. The DNA for the CDR3 is TGCGCCAGCAGCTACTACAGCGGGCCACAGAACACTGAAGCTTTCTTT.

There are a few counts of this clonotype. The chain is built from TRBV29-1 and TRBJ2-5, with TRBD2 identical over 9 bases. Trimming removed 6 bases from V and 5 bases from J; junction bases left unmatched: 10. Germline V gene data show CDR1 as SQVTM and CDR2 as ANQGSEA. CDR3 length: 14 amino acids. CDR3 sequence: CSVGSSGSRETQYF. DNA for the CDR3: TGCAGCGTGGGGAGTAGCGGGAGTCGGGAGACCCAGTACTTC.

DNA of the CDR3: TGTGCCAGCAGTTACTCGAAGGCTAGCGGGTCCTACGAGCAGTACTTC. Translating it yields CASSYSKASGSYEQYF. The chain links TRBV6-2 or TRBV6-3 to TRBJ2-7; 8 bases are a match to TRBD2. CDR1 and CDR2 from the germline V gene are MNHEY and SVGEGT. V was pared by 0 bases and J by 1 base, with 5 bases of the junction left unmatched. The CDR3 has 16 residues.